The 29 T cell receptor beta chains presented below share a single source sample, sequenced in a study of shared clonotypes between healthy human individuals. Sequencing used immunoSEQ multiplex PCR; TCRdb keeps in-frame clones, though not all of them. The data show 500,000 to 700,000 clones, 85% to 95% seen once. CD45RO-negative, CCR7-positively selected cells formed the naive CD8 fraction, excluding terminally differentiated effector memory CD45RA+ cells. The specimen was naive CD8+ T cells sorted from blood. The receptors derive from a woman between 25 and 40 years old in good health.

This clone is a singleton in its sample. The rearrangement links TRBV7-2 to TRBJ2-7; 7 bases map to TRBD1. CDR3 length: 16 residues. With 5 bases clipped from V and 2 bases from J, the junction kept 12 bases outside the gene matches. Germline CDR1 reads SGHTA; CDR2 reads FQGNSA. The CDR3 DNA follows: TGTGCCAGCAGCCGTTACCCGACAGGGAGCGCCTACGAGCAGTACTTC. Translated, it gives CASSRYPTGSAYEQYF.

This clone was seen a handful of times. The chain carries TRBV7-8 and TRBJ2-7; no definite D call. Trimming shortened V by 1 base and J by 4 bases, and 8 bases separated the two germline ends. Germline values: CDR1 SGHVS, CDR2 FQNEAQ. The CDR3 has 13 residues. CDR3 sequence: CASSLGPVYEQYF. CDR3 nucleotides: TGTGCCAGCAGCTTAGGGCCCGTTTACGAGCAGTACTTC. Full variable domain (remainder filled in from reference TRBV7-8 and TRBJ2-7): GAGVSQSPRYKVAKRGQDVALRCDPISGHVSLFWYQQALGQGPEFLTYFQNEAQLDKSGLPSDRFFAERPEGSVSTLKIQRTQQEDSAVYLCASSLGPVYEQYFGPGTRLTVT.

The V gene is TRBV4-1, the J gene TRBJ2-1; D is possibly TRBD1 or TRBD2 (5 bases each). Per germline, CDR1 MGHRA and CDR2 YSYEKL. This CDR3 contains 15 residues. V dropped 4 bases and J dropped 7 bases, with 17 bases sitting between them. Written as DNA, the CDR3 is TGCGCCAGCAGCCTTACTCCAGTTGGGGGTAATGAGCAGTTCTTC. Protein: CASSLTPVGGNEQFF.

The V gene is TRBV25-1, the J gene TRBJ2-1; D is undetermined. CDR1 and CDR2 from the germline V gene are MGHDK and SYGVNS. This CDR3 spans 11 amino acids. The ends were cut back, 7 bases at V and 9 bases at J, with 10 bases in the middle. In nucleotides, the CDR3 is TGTGCCAGCATGATGGGTAGTGAGCAGTTCTTC. This encodes CASMMGSEQFF.

The chain employs TRBV5-6 and TRBJ2-1, with 10 bases aligning to TRBD2. Germline values: CDR1 SGHDT, CDR2 YYEEEE. The CDR3 spans 12 residues. Trimming cost V 1 base and J 13 bases; bases outside gene matches: 2. CDR3 DNA sequence: TGTGCCAGCAGCTTGCTAGCGGGAGCTCAGTTCTTC. Translated, it gives CASSLLAGAQFF.

The V and J genes are TRBV27 and TRBJ2-2, with no clear D. V lost 3 bases to trimming and J lost 0 bases, with 2 bases between them. The CDR3 has 13 amino acids. CDR1 and CDR2 (germline): MNHEY, SMNVEV (reference sequence). The CDR3 DNA reads as TGTGCCAGCAGTTTCCCGAACACCGGGGAGCTGTTTTTT. Encoded protein: CASSFPNTGELFF.

The chain couples TRBV9 to TRBJ2-3; 12 bases match TRBD2. Germline trimming cut 3 bases from V and 1 base from J; bases unmatched to any gene: 9. Germline-derived CDR1 and CDR2 are SGDLS and YYNGEE. CDR3 length equals 18 residues. The CDR3 DNA sequence: TGTGCCAGCAGCGACTATGGAAGGACTAGCGGGGGCACAGATACGCAGTATTTT. The encoded protein is CASSDYGRTSGGTDTQYF.

The chain recombines TRBV7-6 with TRBJ2-3; maybe TRBD1 (5 bases). The CDR3 consists of 12 residues. CDR1 and CDR2 (germline): SGHVS, FNYEAQ. V was trimmed by 0 bases and J by 11 bases, leaving 9 bases between them. CDR3 protein: CASSLAGAKQYF. CDR3 nucleotides: TGTGCCAGCAGCTTAGCAGGGGCCAAGCAGTATTTT.

The chain couples TRBV13 to TRBJ1-5; D is unclear. Germline CDR1 is PRHDT and CDR2 is FYEKMQ (reference sequence). CDR3 length: 12 residues. V shed 5 bases and J shed 6 bases, with 8 bases lying between them. CDR3 bases: TGTGCCAGCAGCCACGGTCGTCAGCCCCAGCATTTT. Its translation: CASSHGRQPQHF.

The CDR3: CASSLIGGPNYGYTF. The CDR3 bases are TGTGCCAGCAGCTTAATCGGGGGGCCTAACTATGGCTACACCTTC. The rearrangement joins TRBV7-9 to TRBJ1-2, with D maybe TRBD1 (6 bases). Per the germline V gene, CDR1 is SEHNR and CDR2 is FQNEAQ (reference sequence). V lost 2 bases to trimming and J lost 0 bases, with 10 bases between them. This CDR3 contains 15 residues.

The chain is built from TRBV12-2 and TRBJ2-6; the table's D call of TRBD1 was not tested on the DNA. TRBV12-2 is reported as a pseudogene. This CDR3 region has 13 residues. The CDR3 is CASRPTGANVLTF. The DNA for the CDR3 is TGTGCAAGTCGTCCAACAGGGGCCAACGTCCTGACTTTC.

The V gene is TRBV30, the J gene TRBJ2-1, with 9 positions matching TRBD2. The CDR3 runs to 14 residues. The V segment lost 3 bases and the J segment 7 bases; nucleotides outside the gene matches: 7. CDR1 is GTSNPN and CDR2 is SVGIG in the germline V gene (reference sequence). The CDR3, as DNA: TGTGCCTGGAGGGGGCGGGAGGGCCTTAATGAGCAGTTCTTC. Translation gives CAWRGREGLNEQFF.

V is TRBV7-2 and J is TRBJ2-1, with D possibly TRBD1 on 5 matching bases. The CDR3 extends over 14 amino acids. The V and J ends lost 1 base and 8 bases respectively, with 12 bases between them. Germline CDR1 SGHTA, CDR2 FQGNSA. CDR3 residues: CASSLVWLGDEQFF. DNA for the CDR3: TGTGCCAGCAGCTTAGTATGGCTAGGGGATGAGCAGTTCTTC. Full variable domain (missing parts from reference TRBV7-2 and TRBJ2-1): GAGVSQSPSNKVTEKGKDVELRCDPISGHTALYWYRQSLGQGLEFLIYFQGNSAPDKSGLPSDRFSAERTGGSVSTLTIQRTQQEDSAVYLCASSLVWLGDEQFFGPGTRLTVL.

The chain joins TRBV30 to TRBJ2-3; D is undetermined. The CDR3 consists of 12 residues. The germline gives CDR1 GTSNPN, CDR2 SVGIG (reference sequence). Trimming stripped 4 bases from V and 5 bases from J, with 10 bases between. The chain's CDR3 is CAWKLLVDTQYF. CDR3 bases: TGTGCCTGGAAATTGCTCGTAGATACGCAGTATTTT.

This clone has a single count. This chain joins TRBV5-5 and TRBJ1-5; the match to TRBD1 covers 7 bases. The CDR3 length is 17 residues. J was trimmed by 0 bases and V by 4 bases; bases with no gene match: 10. Germline lookup yields CDR1 SGHKS and CDR2 YYEKEE (reference sequence). CDR3 nucleotide sequence: TGTGCCAGCAGCCTGGGACAGAACCTAAATAGCAATCAGCCCCAGCATTTT. Translation gives CASSLGQNLNSNQPQHF.

V is TRBV9 and J is TRBJ2-3; 9 nucleotides agree with TRBD2. CDR3 length: 15 amino acids. V shed 3 bases and J 1 base; nucleotides not matched to a gene: 3. Germline V gives CDR1 SGDLS, CDR2 YYNGEE. The CDR3 nucleotides are TGTGCCAGCAGCGACCGGACTAGCGGCACAGATACGCAGTATTTT. Encoded protein: CASSDRTSGTDTQYF.

J is TRBJ2-7 and V is TRBV6-5; possibly TRBD1 or TRBD2 for D (5 bases each). Trimming cost V 5 bases and J 5 bases, with 16 bases left between them. The CDR3 contains 14 residues. Germline V gives CDR1 MNHEY, CDR2 SVGAGI. This CDR3 reads CASSPTGTVDEQYF. The DNA of the CDR3 is TGTGCCAGCAGTCCTACCGGGACCGTCGACGAGCAGTACTTC.

The chain has TRBV5-1 and TRBJ1-6; tentative D call: TRBD1 (5 bases). V was cut by 1 base and J by 9 bases, with 11 bases left in between. The CDR3 is made up of 14 amino acids. Germline CDR1 SGHRS, CDR2 YFSETQ. The CDR3 coding sequence is TGCGCCAGCAGCTTGTCAGGGAGAGGTTCACCCCTCCACTTT. Its translation is CASSLSGRGSPLHF.

The gene calls are TRBV27 and TRBJ1-3, with D tentatively TRBD1 (6 bases). The CDR3 spans 15 residues. CDR1 and CDR2 from the germline V gene are MNHEY and SMNVEV (reference sequence). Trimming stripped 6 bases from V and 4 bases from J, with 16 bases between. CDR3 DNA: TGTGCCAGCAGCGAAGCCACAGGGTTAGGAAACACCATATATTTT. Its translation is CASSEATGLGNTIYF.

The chain has TRBV5-4 and TRBJ2-1; 8 bases align to TRBD2. Germline loops: CDR1 SGHNT, CDR2 YYREEE (reference sequence). J was trimmed by 8 bases and V by 4 bases; bases with no gene match: 14. The CDR3 has 16 amino acids. The CDR3 loop is CASSLGPGLDLDEQFF. As DNA, the CDR3 is TGTGCCAGCAGCCTGGGCCCGGGACTAGACTTAGATGAGCAGTTCTTC. Full variable domain (remainder filled in from reference TRBV5-4 and TRBJ2-1): ETGVTQSPTHLIKTRGQQVTLRCSSQSGHNTVSWYQQALGQGPQFIFQYYREEENGRGNFPPRFSGLQFPNYSSELNVNALELDDSALYLCASSLGPGLDLDEQFFGPGTRLTVL.

The chain is built from TRBV9 and TRBJ2-5, with unresolved D. The DNA end lines up better with TRBJ2-7; the J call may be wrong. The CDR3 extends over 14 amino acids. Germline CDR1 SGDLS, CDR2 YYNGEE. The CDR3 DNA sequence: TGTGCCAGCAGCGTAGGCGGTCGGGCCGCCGAGCAGTACTTC. This sequence encodes CASSVGGRAAEQYF.

This clone was counted a single time. The V gene is TRBV27, the J gene TRBJ2-5, with TRBD1 matching 7 bases. J gave up 5 bases and V 5 bases, and 14 bases lay outside the gene matches. This CDR3 has 16 residues. Germline V lookup: CDR1 MNHEY, CDR2 SMNVEV (reference sequence). CDR3 bases: TGTGCCAGCAGTCCACGGGACAGCGCCTCGGGCGAGACCCAGTACTTC. The encoded protein is CASSPRDSASGETQYF.

As for this clone: The junction does not match germline at one end; this may be a read error. The sample has other DNA sequences that encode this CDR3 too. V and J are TRBV13 and TRBJ2-2; 10 bases match TRBD2. The V gene's germline CDR1 is PRHDT and CDR2 FYEKMQ (reference sequence). This CDR3 comprises 18 residues. CDR3 loop: CASSFLASGSPNTGELFF. In DNA form, the CDR3 reads TGTGCCAGCAGCTTCCTCGCTAGCGGGAGTCCAAACACCGGAGAGCTGTTTTTT.

The chain combines TRBV27 with TRBJ2-3, with a weak D call TRBD1 (5 bases). Deletions cut 6 bases from V and 2 bases from J, with 24 bases between. Germline CDR1 reads MNHEY; CDR2 reads SMNVEV (reference sequence). CDR3 size: 18 residues. The CDR3 reads CASREGARRRSPTDTQYF. CDR3 nucleotides: TGTGCCAGCAGGGAAGGGGCGCGTAGGCGGTCCCCCACAGATACGCAGTATTTT.

V usage is TRBV27 and J usage is TRBJ1-5; TRBD1 matches at 9 bases. Per the germline V gene, CDR1 is MNHEY and CDR2 is SMNVEV (reference sequence). The CDR3 is 14 amino acids. The ends lost 5 bases at V and 5 bases at J; junction bases unmatched: 4. Here the CDR3 DNA reads TGTGCCAGCAGTATGGGACAGGGCTATCAGCCCCAGCATTTT. Translation gives CASSMGQGYQPQHF.

The rearrangement links TRBV11-2 to TRBJ1-2; tentatively, D is TRBD1 (5 bases). CDR1 and CDR2 from the germline V gene are SGHAT and FQNNGV. The V end lost 3 bases, the J end lost 3 bases, and 8 bases lay between the germline ends. The CDR3 has 13 residues. CDR3 sequence (DNA): TGTGCCAGCAGCTTGATAGGGGACTATGGCTACACCTTC. Residues: CASSLIGDYGYTF. Using reference TRBV11-2 and TRBJ1-2 for the parts outside the CDR3, the full variable domain is EAGVAQSPRYKIIEKRQSVAFWCNPISGHATLYWYQQILGQGPKLLIQFQNNGVVDDSQLPKDRFSAERLKGVDSTLKIQPAKLEDSAVYLCASSLIGDYGYTFGSGTRLTVV.

The V call is TRBV2, the J call TRBJ2-7; 8 nucleotides match TRBD1. V was pared by 7 bases and J by 4 bases, with 9 bases of the junction left unmatched. The CDR3 sequence is 14 residues long. Germline V gene sequence: CDR1 SNHLY, CDR2 FYNNEI. The CDR3, as DNA: TGTGCCAGCATGATTAGGCAGGGGGCATACGAGCAGTACTTC. This translates into CASMIRQGAYEQYF.

As concerns this clone: Other DNA sequences in this specimen translate into the identical CDR3. This sequence joins TRBV27 and TRBJ2-1; D is possibly TRBD2 (6 bases). The CDR3 runs 14 residues. Germline lookup yields CDR1 MNHEY and CDR2 SMNVEV (reference sequence). V was shortened by 2 bases and J by 3 bases, with 8 bases between the two germline ends. The CDR3 protein is CASSLAGSYNEQFF. CDR3 DNA: TGTGCCAGCAGTTTAGCGGGAAGCTACAATGAGCAGTTCTTC.

Only one count was recorded for this clone. The chain combines TRBV27 with TRBJ2-2, with D uncertain. This CDR3 spans 14 amino acids. V was pared by 7 bases and J by 5 bases, with 14 bases between. From germline, CDR1 is MNHEY and CDR2 SMNVEV (reference sequence). The CDR3 reads CASTQVPQTGELFF. CDR3 DNA sequence: TGTGCCAGCACCCAGGTCCCCCAGACCGGGGAGCTGTTTTTT.